Below, 17 T cell receptor beta chains from the same sample are listed, as sequenced in a study of Ad26.COV2.S vaccination and SARS-CoV-2 variants. Treatment described: roughly 19 received Ad26.COV2.S at low or high dose, single or two shots; about 5 received placebo; per-sample allocation not given. It was on day 63 after the first vaccine or placebo injection that samples were taken. Assay: immunoSEQ multiplex PCR; the TCRdb copy retains only in-frame clones and omits some. Of about 350,000 clones in the sample, roughly 81% were seen once. Material: peripheral blood, obtained in a trial of Ad26.COV2.S vaccine versus placebo. The receptors shown here come from a person between 18 and 59 years old who received the Ad26.COV2.S COVID-19 vaccine or a placebo.

The J gene is TRBJ2-5, the V gene TRBV7-9; TRBD2 is a possible D gene (5 bases). Trimming left V 0 bases short and J 5 bases short, with 10 bases between. This CDR3 is 14 amino acids long. Looked up from germline, CDR1 is SEHNR and CDR2 is FQNEAQ (reference sequence). CDR3 sequence: CASSLASGFETQYF. In DNA form, the CDR3 reads TGTGCCAGCAGCTTAGCTTCGGGGTTCGAGACCCAGTACTTC.

The V and J genes are TRBV6-6 and TRBJ1-1; 7 bases match TRBD1. V dropped 5 bases and J dropped 1; count of bases not matched to a gene: 13. The CDR3 has 17 amino acids. CDR1 MNHNY and CDR2 SVGAGI come from the germline V gene (reference sequence). CDR3 DNA: TGTGCCAGCAGTCCTCGCAGGGGGTATACGAGGAACACTGAAGCTTTCTTT. Its protein is CASSPRRGYTRNTEAFF.

The V and J genes are TRBV27 and TRBJ1-6; no clear D. The germline V and J ends were trimmed by 5 bases and 10 bases, with 9 bases remaining between them. The CDR3 has 12 amino acids. Looked up from germline, CDR1 is MNHEY and CDR2 is SMNVEV (reference sequence). The CDR3 DNA reads as TGTGCCAGCAGTGGGTTGGGGTCACCCCTCCACTTT. Translating gives CASSGLGSPLHF.

The chain carries TRBV5-1 and TRBJ1-1; TRBD1 matches 8 bases. Per the germline V gene, CDR1 is SGHRS and CDR2 is YFSETQ. With 1 base clipped from V and 1 base from J, the junction kept 3 bases outside the gene matches. The length of the CDR3 is 15 residues. This chain's CDR3 is CASSLQGAGNTEAFF. The DNA for the CDR3 is TGCGCCAGCAGCTTGCAGGGGGCTGGGAACACTGAAGCTTTCTTT.

The J gene is TRBJ2-1, the V gene TRBV4-1, with 11 positions matching TRBD2. Germline CDR1 MGHRA, CDR2 YSYEKL. After removal of 3 bases from V and 4 bases from J, the junction contained 5 bases not matched to a gene. This CDR3 has 16 amino acids. The CDR3 sequence: CASSHTGTSGYNEQFF. CDR3 in DNA: TGCGCCAGCAGCCATACCGGGACTAGCGGATACAATGAGCAGTTCTTC.

This clone was picked up a small number of times. The chain is built from TRBV4-3 and TRBJ1-1; D may be TRBD1 (5 bases). The germline V gene encodes CDR1 LGHNA and CDR2 YSLEER. V shed 0 bases and J shed 5 bases, with 13 bases lying between them. CDR3 size: 15 residues. The CDR3 sequence is CASSQDVGAGTEAFF. The CDR3 bases are TGCGCCAGCAGCCAAGATGTAGGGGCGGGGACTGAAGCTTTCTTT.

This clone was detected only a few times. Here the CDR3 reads CASSQGTSALREQFF. Here the CDR3 DNA reads TGCGCCAGCAGCCAGGGGACTAGCGCCCTCCGGGAGCAGTTCTTC. V is TRBV4-3 and J is TRBJ2-1; the match to TRBD2 covers 10 bases. Germline V gives CDR1 LGHNA, CDR2 YSLEER. V trimming: 3 bases; J trimming: 10 bases; junction bases outside the gene matches: 9. The CDR3 runs to 15 residues.

J is TRBJ1-2 and V is TRBV11-2; a possible D gene is TRBD1 (6 bases). The CDR3 spans 12 residues. Germline CDR1 and CDR2: SGHAT and FQNNGV. With 3 bases removed from V and 4 bases from J, the gap between germline ends came to 6 bases. The CDR3 bases are TGTGCCAGCAGCTTGACAGGCTATGGCTACACCTTC. This encodes CASSLTGYGYTF.

J is TRBJ2-3 and V is TRBV18, with TRBD2 matching over 10 bases. V lost 5 bases, J lost 3 bases, and 2 bases stayed unmatched. The germline V gene encodes CDR1 KGHSH and CDR2 LQKENI. CDR3 length: 14 amino acids. The CDR3 DNA follows: TGTGCCAGCTCAGTACTAGCGGGGACAGATACGCAGTATTTT. Amino acid sequence: CASSVLAGTDTQYF.

The chain has TRBV18 and TRBJ1-1; 10 bases are shared with TRBD1. This CDR3 is built from 15 residues. CDR1 KGHSH and CDR2 LQKENI come from the germline V gene. V trimming: 6 bases; J trimming: 5 bases; junction bases outside the gene matches: 9. CDR3: CASSLTGTGETEAFF. DNA for the CDR3: TGTGCCAGCTCCCTCACCGGGACAGGGGAGACTGAAGCTTTCTTT.

The chain combines TRBV5-1 with TRBJ2-3, with a possible D match to TRBD2 (6 bases). CDR1 and CDR2 (germline): SGHRS, YFSETQ. The CDR3 spans 14 residues. V lost 2 bases and J 0 bases, leaving 7 bases between the germline ends. The chain's CDR3 is CASSLRGSTDTQYF. CDR3 nucleotide sequence: TGCGCCAGCAGCTTACGGGGGAGCACAGATACGCAGTATTTT.

The chain links TRBV5-1 to TRBJ2-1, with D hard to call. CDR3 length: 13 residues. CDR1 and CDR2 from the germline V gene are SGHRS and YFSETQ. Trimming removed 1 base at V and 5 bases at J, with 7 bases between. This chain's CDR3 is CASSLSRNNEQFF. The DNA of the CDR3 is TGCGCCAGCAGCTTGTCTCGGAACAATGAGCAGTTCTTC.

The chain links TRBV5-4 to TRBJ2-5, with 9 bases identical to TRBD1. V shed 0 bases and J 5 bases; nucleotides not matched to a gene: 2. CDR1 and CDR2 from the germline V gene are SGHNT and YYREEE (reference sequence). CDR3 length equals 14 residues. CDR3 residues: CASSLGQGVETQYF. The CDR3 coding sequence is TGTGCCAGCAGCTTGGGACAGGGGGTGGAGACCCAGTACTTC.

This chain uses TRBV4-2 with TRBJ1-4, with TRBD1 identical over 7 bases. The CDR3 spans 17 residues. The germline gives CDR1 LGHNA, CDR2 YNFKEQ. Trimming cost V 0 bases and J 3 bases; bases outside gene matches: 7. The CDR3 DNA sequence: TGTGCCAGCAGCCAAGACAGGGGGAAAGGGGCTAATGAAAAACTGTTTTTT. Translated: CASSQDRGKGANEKLFF.

The V call is TRBV7-2, the J call TRBJ2-7; D is possibly TRBD2 (6 bases). Germline V gives CDR1 SGHTA, CDR2 FQGNSA. V gave up 3 bases and J gave up 4 bases, with 13 bases separating them. The CDR3 loop spans 14 amino acids. CDR3: CASSFAGGAYEQYF. CDR3 DNA sequence: TGTGCCAGCAGCTTTGCCGGGGGAGCGTACGAGCAGTACTTC.

The rearrangement joins TRBV27 to TRBJ2-5; TRBD1 matches at 7 bases. The CDR3 is 15 amino acids. CDR1 is MNHEY and CDR2 is SMNVEV in the germline V gene (reference sequence). Germline trimming cut 1 base from V and 5 bases from J; bases unmatched to any gene: 7. The CDR3: CASSLWSGGLETQYF. DNA of the CDR3: TGTGCCAGCAGTTTATGGTCAGGGGGTCTGGAGACCCAGTACTTC.

The genes are TRBV6-2 or TRBV6-3 and TRBJ1-5, with a tentative D call TRBD1 (5 bases). Trimming stripped 4 bases from V and 6 bases from J, with 10 bases between. The CDR3 sequence is 13 residues long. CDR1 is MNHEY and CDR2 is SVGEGT in the germline V gene. The CDR3 DNA follows: TGTGCCAGCAGTTTGACAGTTGGTCAGCCCCAGCATTTT. It encodes CASSLTVGQPQHF.